This T cell receptor beta chain is from a study of graft-versus-host responses after intestinal transplantation (dated by TCRdb to the early 2020s). As for the study more broadly: Multivisceral, liver-intestinal, or isolated intestinal transplants were received by the recipients. Every recipient was given anti-thymocyte globulin induction, then maintenance tacrolimus and steroids for 2 to 3 years. After intestinal transplantation, graft-versus-host and host-versus-graft alloreactive T cell clones were followed in the graft, circulation and bone marrow using bulk TCR-beta CDR3 sequencing. Alloreactive clones were identified by sequencing pre-transplant mixed lymphocyte reaction products and comparing these products with unstimulated pre-transplant donor and recipient T cells. A cohort of about two dozen intestinal transplant recipients, including one retransplant, was enrolled, and a few patients lacking pretransplant specimens were excluded. A peak of at least 4% donor T cells among recipient peripheral blood mononuclear cells was the definition used for donor T cell macrochimerism. Rather than going through the commercial service, samples from a few later patients were sequenced in-house on an Illumina MiSeq and processed with MiXCR. Broad study findings and their caveats: Conclusions were limited by the relatively low number and heterogeneity of intestinal transplant patients. High GvH to HvG T cell clonal ratios were observed in the allografts of patients with donor T cell macrochimerism. Early after transplant, declines in HvG clones were associated with peak levels of circulating GvH clones. GvH clones were detected in recipient bone marrow, and some appeared earlier in ileal mucosa or blood, consistent with an intestinal mucosal origin.

CDR1 MNHEY and CDR2 SMNVEV were looked up in the germline V gene (reference sequence). V is shortened by 4 bases, J by 9 bases, and the region joining them spans 7 bases. From the cysteine through the phenylalanine, the CDR3 covers 11 amino acids. Just the 33-base CDR3 DNA is kept, in frame starting at base 1. Libraries were built with the immunoSEQ multiplex PCR assay. For most patients, genomic DNA was isolated using the Qiagen DNeasy Blood and Tissue Kit and was shipped frozen to Adaptive Biotechnologies for TCR sequencing. High-throughput TCR-beta CDR3 sequencing of genomic DNA from most patients was performed by Adaptive Biotechnologies. The authors processed their data as follows. TCR sequencing data were retrieved from Adaptive's ImmunoSEQ software for some 19 patients, whereas three other patients were processed with MiXCR and VDJtools. CD4 versus CD8 sorting errors were corrected by removing sequences found in both subsets at a frequency ratio below 5:1. CDR3 nucleotide sequences shared between donor and recipient were removed because the origin of such sequences could not be assigned. To count as alloreactive, a clone needed at least 2-fold expansion over unstimulated cells and a minimum CFSE-low frequency of 0.002% (template counts) or 0.001% (read counts). Clones were considered mappable if detected in sequenced pre-transplant spleen, lymph node, or MLR CFSE-low populations of the donor or recipient. Cumulative frequency of alloreactive clones was calculated as a percentage of all sequences weighted by copy number. The source is immuneACCESS, and TCRdb retained only in-frame sequences with V and J called. Part of the clones is not carried over; for the studies checked, unresolved V genes explain less than half of this, and the remainder is unexplained. That table furnishes V, J and clone size, whereas the DNA furnished D and trimming. The sample records around 100,000 clones, roughly 93% of which are singletons. Together, the top ten hold roughly 1% of the sample.

Notes on this clone: Its antigen remains undetermined. Base qualities were left out, and no much larger clone turns up one base away.

What this sample's time point label stands for: cells obtained before transplantation from donor or recipient. CD3+CD4+ and CD3+CD8+ populations were FACS-sorted from unstimulated pre-transplant donor and recipient cells taken from spleen or lymph nodes. This clonotype was obtained from a human donor who received an intestinal transplant. The rearranged chain carries TRBV27 and TRBJ2-1, with the D segment possibly TRBD1 or TRBD2, each aligning over 5 bases. Sample: unstimulated CD8+ T cells sorted from spleen or lymph node cells, taken before intestinal transplant. At the DNA level, the sequence is TGTGCCAGCAGTTCCGGGGCTGAGCAGTTCTTC. The encoded protein is CASSSGAEQFF.